The next 30 T cell receptor beta chains were all read from a single sample in a study of radiation and T cells in renal cell carcinoma. TCRdb's table, derived via immunoSEQ multiplex PCR, lists solely in-frame clones and lacks some. The sample records roughly 150,000 clones, around 90% being singletons. The time point: blood 2 weeks post-SBRT. This sample's treatment: 15 Gy SBRT to primary tumor, nephrectomy 4 weeks later. Specimen: blood, collected from a patient whose treatment included radiotherapy and nephrectomy. All receptors come from a woman between 45 and 60 years old with renal cell carcinoma.

This chain uses TRBV10-3 with TRBJ1-2; no firm D call. The CDR3 runs to 14 residues. The V end lost 6 bases, the J end lost 4 bases, and 15 bases lay between the germline ends. CDR1 and CDR2 (germline): ENHRY, SYGVKD. The CDR3 region has the DNA TGTGCCATCAGAGAGAACAGAACCTCCTATGGCTACACCTTC. The encoded protein is CAIRENRTSYGYTF.

The chain is built from TRBV6-1 and TRBJ1-5; D possibly corresponds to TRBD1 (6 bases). The CDR3 is 16 residues long. CDR1 and CDR2 (germline): MNHNS, SASEGT. Between the trimmed V and J ends, which lost 3 bases and 7 bases, there was a span of 19 bases. The CDR3 is CASSERLTGRGQPQHF. DNA for the CDR3: TGTGCCAGCAGTGAGCGCTTAACAGGGCGGGGACAGCCCCAGCATTTT.

The chain uses TRBV7-6 and TRBJ2-3; D gene uncertain. Looked up from germline, CDR1 is SGHVS and CDR2 is FNYEAQ. The CDR3 spans 14 residues. Trimming stripped 7 bases from V and 1 base from J, with 12 bases between. The CDR3 loop is CASTPLGGTDTQYF. The CDR3 DNA reads as TGTGCCAGCACCCCTCTTGGGGGCACAGATACGCAGTATTTT.

The chain combines TRBV28 with TRBJ1-1, with 7 nucleotides matching TRBD1. This CDR3 contains 13 residues. Germline loops: CDR1 MDHEN, CDR2 SYDVKM. V was clipped by 7 bases and J by 11 bases; unmatched bases: 13. In nucleotides, the CDR3 is TGTGCCAGCACTGACAGGGTAAAGCGATATGCTTTCTTT. Protein: CASTDRVKRYAFF. Supplemented by reference TRBV28 and TRBJ1-1, the full variable domain reads DVKVTQSSRYLVKRTGEKVFLECVQDMDHENMFWYRQDPGLGLRLIYFSYDVKMKEKGDIPEGYSVSREKKERFSLILESASTNQTSMYLCASTDRVKRYAFFGQGTRLTVV.

V gene TRBV7-9 combines with J gene TRBJ2-7; a possible D gene is TRBD1 (5 bases). The germline V gene has CDR1 SEHNR and CDR2 FQNEAQ (reference sequence). CDR3 length equals 12 residues. Deletions cut 5 bases from V and 3 bases from J, with 8 bases between. The CDR3 sequence: CASSQDSYEQYF. The CDR3 bases are TGTGCCAGCAGCCAAGACAGCTACGAGCAGTACTTC.

The chain combines TRBV19 with TRBJ1-1; the D is unclear. V was trimmed by 7 bases and J by 1 base, leaving 16 bases between them. Germline V gene lookup returns CDR1 LNHDA and CDR2 SQIVND (reference sequence). The CDR3 sequence is 15 residues long. The CDR3 loop reads CASTFRGSRNTEAFF. Here the CDR3 DNA reads TGTGCCAGTACCTTTCGGGGAAGTCGGAACACTGAAGCTTTCTTT.

Comment on this clone: At one end, the junction sequence differs from germline, possibly due to a read error. V and J are TRBV19 and TRBJ1-2; 7 nucleotides match TRBD1. This CDR3 contains 13 residues. Germline CDR1 is LNHDA and CDR2 is SQIVND (reference sequence). The CDR3, as DNA: TGTGCCAGTAGTACGGACAGGTCCTATGACTACACCTTC. Translated, it gives CASSTDRSYDYTF.

This clone was recorded only once. The chain joins TRBV18 to TRBJ1-6; unclear D gene. Germline V gives CDR1 KGHSH, CDR2 LQKENI. The length of the CDR3 is 15 residues. The germline V and J ends were trimmed by 0 bases and 5 bases, with 8 bases remaining between them. CDR3 region: CASSPPGGDNSPLHF. CDR3 sequence (DNA): TGTGCCAGCTCACCACCAGGAGGAGATAATTCACCCCTCCACTTT.

This rearrangement joins TRBV6-6 to TRBJ1-2; 8 bases are a match to TRBD1. This CDR3 contains 14 residues. Germline loops: CDR1 MNHNY, CDR2 SVGAGI (reference sequence). With V trimmed by 4 bases and J by 6 bases, 7 bases remained unmatched. As DNA, the CDR3 is TGTGCCAGCAGTTCCGGACAGGGAGCAGATGGCTACACCTTC. This codes for CASSSGQGADGYTF.

This clone has just a few counts. The chain has TRBV5-1 and TRBJ1-1, with D perhaps matching TRBD1 (6 bases). CDR3 length: 13 amino acids. Deletions cut 1 base from V and 6 bases from J, with 10 bases between. Germline V gene lookup returns CDR1 SGHRS and CDR2 YFSETQ. DNA of the CDR3: TGCGCCAGCAGCTTGAGCGGGGGCTCTGAAGCTTTCTTT. Translation: CASSLSGGSEAFF. Full variable domain (rest looked up from reference TRBV5-1 and TRBJ1-1): KAGVTQTPRYLIKTRGQQVTLSCSPISGHRSVSWYQQTPGQGLQFLFEYFSETQRNKGNFPGRFSGRQFSNSRSEMNVSTLELGDSALYLCASSLSGGSEAFFGQGTRLTVV.

The chain couples TRBV6-5 to TRBJ2-1, with a tentative D call TRBD1 (6 bases). This CDR3 is built from 13 residues. Looked up from germline, CDR1 is MNHEY and CDR2 is SVGAGI. The germline V and J ends were trimmed by 2 bases and 7 bases, with 9 bases remaining between them. The CDR3 bases are TGTGCCAGCAGTTACCCCGACAGGAATGAGCAGTTCTTC. Protein sequence: CASSYPDRNEQFF.

The CDR3 loop is CASTPEGDSGNTIYF. The CDR3 nucleotides are TGTGCCAGCACCCCCGAGGGGGACTCTGGAAACACCATATATTTT. V usage is TRBV6-5 and J usage is TRBJ1-3, with D possibly being TRBD1 (6 bases). This CDR3 has 15 amino acids. Germline CDR1 reads MNHEY; CDR2 reads SVGAGI. V lost 7 bases and J 0 bases, leaving 13 bases between the germline ends.

The chain recombines TRBV29-1 with TRBJ1-2; TRBD1 aligns across 7 bases. The V segment lost 4 bases and the J segment 4 bases; nucleotides outside the gene matches: 9. Germline V gene data show CDR1 as SQVTM and CDR2 as ANQGSEA. The CDR3 runs to 14 residues. CDR3 amino acids: CSVAPDRLLYGYTF. The CDR3 DNA reads TGCAGCGTTGCCCCGGACAGGCTTCTCTATGGCTACACCTTC.

The J gene is TRBJ1-5, the V gene TRBV10-2, with TRBD1 identical over 7 bases. V shed 6 bases and J 7 bases; nucleotides not matched to a gene: 3. This CDR3 is 12 amino acids long. Germline V gene data show CDR1 as WSHSY and CDR2 as SAAADI. The CDR3 protein is CASRTGDQPQHF. CDR3 nucleotide sequence: TGCGCCAGCAGAACAGGGGACCAGCCCCAGCATTTT.

This sequence joins TRBV6-5 and TRBJ1-1, with 10 bases identical to TRBD1. V lost 5 bases to trimming and J lost 11 bases; unmatched junction nucleotides: 5. The V gene's germline CDR1 is MNHEY and CDR2 SVGAGI. This CDR3 is 12 amino acids long. CDR3 DNA: TGTGCCAGCAGTCATGGGGACAGGGGCGCTTTCTTT. This codes for CASSHGDRGAFF.

The rearrangement links TRBV5-1 to TRBJ1-3, with unresolved D. The CDR3 is 13 residues long. V was clipped by 8 bases and J by 0 bases, with 9 bases between them. In germline, CDR1 is SGHRS, CDR2 YFSETQ. CDR3 coding DNA: TGCGCCAGTACCGGCAACTCTGGAAACACCATATATTTT. This gives the protein CASTGNSGNTIYF. The complete variable domain, with remaining parts taken from reference TRBV5-1 and TRBJ1-3, reads KAGVTQTPRYLIKTRGQQVTLSCSPISGHRSVSWYQQTPGQGLQFLFEYFSETQRNKGNFPGRFSGRQFSNSRSEMNVSTLELGDSALYLCASTGNSGNTIYFGEGSWLTVV.

The CDR3: CASSPTPGGADGELFF. The CDR3 coding sequence is TGTGCCAGCTCACCCACTCCCGGGGGGGCCGACGGGGAGCTGTTTTTT. This chain connects TRBV18 to TRBJ2-2; 8 bases align to TRBD2. Germline loops: CDR1 KGHSH, CDR2 LQKENI. Trimming cost V 3 bases and J 7 bases; bases outside gene matches: 10. The CDR3 totals 16 residues. The variable domain in full, completed from reference TRBV18 and TRBJ2-2, reads NAGVMQNPRHLVRRRGQEARLRCSPMKGHSHVYWYRQLPEEGLKFMVYLQKENIIDESGMPKERFSAEFPKEGPSILRIQQVVRGDSAAYFCASSPTPGGADGELFFGEGSRLTVL.

The table lists this clone with a few counts. This rearrangement joins TRBV23-1 to TRBJ2-7; possible D gene TRBD1, 6 bases. TRBV23-1 is an open reading frame whose function is uncertain. The length of the CDR3 is 17 residues. V was clipped by 2 bases and J by 0 bases, with 17 bases between them. In DNA, the CDR3 is TGCGCCAGCAGTCAAGAATCCGGCACAGGGAGCTCCTACGAGCAGTACTTC. It is translated as CASSQESGTGSSYEQYF.

This clone has only one observation. The genes are TRBV19 and TRBJ1-4, with D hard to call. CDR1 LNHDA and CDR2 SQIVND come from the germline V gene (reference sequence). The V and J ends lost 2 bases and 0 bases respectively, with 4 bases between them. The CDR3 totals 14 residues. The CDR3 protein is CASSIWATNEKLFF. The CDR3 DNA is TGTGCCAGTAGTATATGGGCAACTAATGAAAAACTGTTTTTT.

The chain couples TRBV6-1 to TRBJ2-3; maybe TRBD2 (5 bases). The germline gives CDR1 MNHNS, CDR2 SASEGT. V shed 6 bases and J shed 2 bases, with 12 bases lying between them. This CDR3 spans 14 amino acids. CDR3 bases: TGTGCCAGCAGGGAGGTTTGGGACACAGATACGCAGTATTTT. Residues: CASREVWDTDTQYF.

The rearrangement links TRBV6-1 to TRBJ1-5, with D unclear. From germline, CDR1 is MNHNS and CDR2 SASEGT. The CDR3 length is 13 residues. The germline V and J ends were trimmed by 6 bases and 5 bases, with 11 bases remaining between them. This CDR3 reads CASSSQGDQPQHF. CDR3 nucleotides: TGTGCCAGCAGCTCGCAAGGCGATCAGCCCCAGCATTTT.

The chain joins TRBV9 to TRBJ2-7, with D possibly TRBD2 on 5 matching bases. With 4 bases removed from V and 6 bases from J, the gap between germline ends came to 14 bases. CDR1 is SGDLS, CDR2 YYNGEE, per germline. The CDR3 length is 13 residues. The CDR3 region is CASSFLQEGEQYF. The DNA of the CDR3 is TGTGCCAGCAGCTTTCTCCAAGAGGGCGAGCAGTACTTC.

The chain has TRBV7-9 and TRBJ2-7; a possible D gene is TRBD1 (5 bases). CDR3 length: 15 amino acids. Trimming cost V 5 bases and J 3 bases, with 17 bases left between them. From germline, CDR1 is SEHNR and CDR2 FQNEAQ (reference sequence). The CDR3, as DNA: TGTGCCAGCAGCCCTTACCCAAACAGGTTCTACGAGCAGTACTTC. Amino acids: CASSPYPNRFYEQYF.

This chain uses TRBV6-1 with TRBJ2-1; 9 bases align to TRBD2. V lost 7 bases, J lost 3 bases, and 4 bases stayed unmatched. In germline, CDR1 is MNHNS, CDR2 SASEGT. The CDR3 loop spans 14 amino acids. CDR3 amino acids: CASKGGGDYNEQFF. CDR3 DNA sequence: TGTGCCAGCAAAGGCGGGGGGGACTACAATGAGCAGTTCTTC.

The genes are TRBV4-2 and TRBJ1-1; no firm D call. V was shortened by 4 bases and J by 8 bases, with 14 bases between the two germline ends. Germline CDR1 and CDR2: LGHNA and YNFKEQ. This CDR3 is built from 13 residues. The chain's CDR3 is CASSLTGKIEAFF. The CDR3 DNA reads as TGTGCCAGCAGCCTTACCGGGAAAATCGAAGCTTTCTTT.

The chain couples TRBV6-5 to TRBJ2-7; 9 bases line up with TRBD2. Losses at the gene ends were 2 bases for V and 7 bases for J; bases not matched to a gene: 9. Germline CDR1 is MNHEY and CDR2 is SVGAGI. This CDR3 is 15 amino acids long. DNA of the CDR3: TGTGCCAGCAGTTACAATCGCGGGGGGGCGGGGGAGCAGTACTTC. It specifies CASSYNRGGAGEQYF.

V usage is TRBV12-5 and J usage is TRBJ1-6; TRBD1 agrees at 8 bases. The CDR3 runs to 14 residues. The V and J ends lost 6 bases and 4 bases, in that order; junction bases with no gene match: 2. CDR1 is LGHNT and CDR2 is FRNRAP in the germline V gene. CDR3 protein: CASGRTGYNSPLHF. The CDR3 DNA follows: TGTGCTAGTGGGAGGACAGGGTATAATTCACCCCTCCACTTT.

The gene calls are TRBV18 and TRBJ1-4, with D unresolved. The V end was cut by 3 bases, the J end by 8 bases, with 10 bases between. The CDR3 is 13 residues long. Germline lookup yields CDR1 KGHSH and CDR2 LQKENI. The CDR3 DNA sequence: TGTGCCAGCTCACCCGACTCGGGGGAAAAACTGTTTTTT. This gives the protein CASSPDSGEKLFF.

This clone was seen repeatedly, ten times or more. This rearrangement joins TRBV13 to TRBJ1-1; D is possibly TRBD1 (6 bases). CDR1 and CDR2 from the germline V gene are PRHDT and FYEKMQ (reference sequence). V was cut by 4 bases and J by 2 bases, with 11 bases left in between. The CDR3 contains 14 residues. CDR3 sequence (DNA): TGTGCCAGCAGCTACCTAGGGGGAAACACTGAAGCTTTCTTT. The encoded protein is CASSYLGGNTEAFF.

The gene calls are TRBV10-3 and TRBJ1-3; D call uncertain. V dropped 2 bases and J dropped 4 bases, with 0 bases sitting between them. Germline CDR1 ENHRY, CDR2 SYGVKD. This CDR3 is 11 amino acids long. Here the CDR3 reads CAISEGNTIYF. The CDR3, as DNA: TGTGCCATCAGTGAGGGAAACACCATATATTTT.